The 6 T cell receptor beta chains in this list originate from one sample, sequenced in a study of Ad26.COV2.S vaccination and SARS-CoV-2 variants. Regarding treatment: 15 to 20 received Ad26.COV2.S at low or high dose, single or two shots; 5 received placebo; per-sample allocation not given. The samples date from day 63 after the first vaccine or placebo injection. The data were produced by immunoSEQ multiplex PCR, yet TCRdb's version contains in-frame clones alone and is incomplete. The sample lists about 350,000 clones, around 89% occurring once. The specimen comprised peripheral blood, sampled in a trial of Ad26.COV2.S vaccine versus placebo. Source of these receptors: a person aged 18-65 years who received the Ad26.COV2.S COVID-19 vaccine or a placebo.

This chain connects TRBV28 to TRBJ2-7; 8 nucleotides agree with TRBD2. The CDR3 length is 14 residues. Germline values: CDR1 MDHEN, CDR2 SYDVKM. V was clipped by 5 bases and J by 4 bases; unmatched bases: 7. CDR3 in DNA: TGTGCCAGCAGTCCAGCGGGAGTTGTTTACGAGCAGTACTTC. Protein sequence: CASSPAGVVYEQYF.

Concerning this clone itself: One junction end does not reproduce the germline sequence, and a read error may be involved. This chain uses TRBV7-7 with TRBJ2-2; 8 bases line up with TRBD1. Germline values: CDR1 SSHAT, CDR2 FNYEAQ (reference sequence). The CDR3 contains 14 residues. CDR3 region: CASSQGADTGELFF. For the CDR3, the DNA is TGTGCTAGCAGCCAGGGGGCCGACACCGGGGAGCTGTTTTTT.

This chain links TRBV21-1 with TRBJ1-3. TRBV21-1 is termed a pseudogene. The CDR3 is made up of 18 amino acids. In nucleotides, the CDR3 is TGTGCCAGCAGCAAAGAGTGGGACCCCCGGTACTCTGGAAACACCATATATTTT. Translating it yields CASSKEWDPRYSGNTIYF.

The CDR3 DNA sequence: TGTGCCAGCAGTGACGTTGGTGGGACAGTCGAAAAAGACTATGGCTACACCTTC. Translating gives CASSDVGGTVEKDYGYTF. The chain employs TRBV6-1 and TRBJ1-2, with TRBD1 identical over 7 bases. Trimming took 3 bases from V and 3 from J; bases not matched to a gene: 16. The length of the CDR3 is 18 residues. Germline V gene data show CDR1 as MNHNS and CDR2 as SASEGT.

The chain recombines TRBV6-2 or TRBV6-3 with TRBJ1-5; D not resolved. The CDR3 consists of 14 residues. Germline loops: CDR1 MNHEY, CDR2 SVGEGT. Trimming removed 2 bases from V and 5 bases from J, with 10 bases in between. The CDR3: CASSYDSDYQPQHF. DNA of the CDR3: TGTGCCAGCAGTTACGATAGCGATTATCAGCCCCAGCATTTT.

The CDR3 region is CASSRTGTYEQYF. The CDR3 nucleotides read TGTGCCAGCAGCCGGACAGGAACCTACGAGCAGTACTTC. The V gene is TRBV3-1 (or the pseudogene TRBV3-2), the J gene TRBJ2-7, with 7 bases aligning to TRBD1. This CDR3 region has 13 residues. Germline trimming cut 4 bases from V and 2 bases from J; bases unmatched to any gene: 2. Germline assignment: CDR1 LGHDT and CDR2 YNNKEL (reference sequence).